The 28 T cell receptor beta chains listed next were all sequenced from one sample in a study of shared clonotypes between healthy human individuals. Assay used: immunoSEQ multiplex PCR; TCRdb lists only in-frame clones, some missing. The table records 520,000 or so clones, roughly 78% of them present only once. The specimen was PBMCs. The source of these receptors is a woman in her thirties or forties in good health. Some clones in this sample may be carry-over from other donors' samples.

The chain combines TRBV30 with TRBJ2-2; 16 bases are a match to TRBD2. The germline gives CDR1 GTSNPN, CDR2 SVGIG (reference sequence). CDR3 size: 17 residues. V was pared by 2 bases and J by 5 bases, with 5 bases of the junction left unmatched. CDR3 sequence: CAWSRGLAGGRTGELFF. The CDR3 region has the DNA TGTGCCTGGAGTAGGGGACTAGCGGGAGGGAGGACCGGGGAGCTGTTTTTT.

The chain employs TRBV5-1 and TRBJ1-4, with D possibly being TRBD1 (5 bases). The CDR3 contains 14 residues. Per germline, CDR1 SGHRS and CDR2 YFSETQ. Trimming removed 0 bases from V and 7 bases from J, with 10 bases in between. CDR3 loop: CASSLDGTVEKLFF. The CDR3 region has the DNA TGCGCCAGCAGCTTGGATGGGACCGTTGAAAAACTGTTTTTT.

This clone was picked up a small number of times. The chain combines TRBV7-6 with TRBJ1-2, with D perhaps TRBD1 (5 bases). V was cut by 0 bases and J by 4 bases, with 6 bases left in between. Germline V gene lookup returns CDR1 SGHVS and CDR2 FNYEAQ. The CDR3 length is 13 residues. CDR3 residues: CASSLAGGYGYTF. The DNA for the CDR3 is TGTGCCAGCAGCTTAGCCGGGGGCTATGGCTACACCTTC.

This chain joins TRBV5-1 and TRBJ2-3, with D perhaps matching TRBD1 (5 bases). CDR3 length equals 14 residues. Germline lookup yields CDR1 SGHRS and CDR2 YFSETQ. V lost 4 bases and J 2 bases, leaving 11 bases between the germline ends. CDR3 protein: CASSTATATDTQYF. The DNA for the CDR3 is TGCGCCAGCAGCACAGCGACAGCCACAGATACGCAGTATTTT.

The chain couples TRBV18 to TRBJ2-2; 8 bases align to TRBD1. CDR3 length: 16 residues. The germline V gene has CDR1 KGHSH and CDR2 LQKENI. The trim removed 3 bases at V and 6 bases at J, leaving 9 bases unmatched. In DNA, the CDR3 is TGTGCCAGCTCACCGCCCGGACAGGGTGCGGCCGGGGAGCTGTTTTTT. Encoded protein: CASSPPGQGAAGELFF.

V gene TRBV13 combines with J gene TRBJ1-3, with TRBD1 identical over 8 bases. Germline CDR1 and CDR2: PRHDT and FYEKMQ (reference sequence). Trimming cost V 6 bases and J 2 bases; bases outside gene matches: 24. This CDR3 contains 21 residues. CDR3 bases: TGTGCCAGCAGACCGACACTGGCCGGGGACAGGTCCTCAAGGGCTGGAAACACCATATATTTT. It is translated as CASRPTLAGDRSSRAGNTIYF.

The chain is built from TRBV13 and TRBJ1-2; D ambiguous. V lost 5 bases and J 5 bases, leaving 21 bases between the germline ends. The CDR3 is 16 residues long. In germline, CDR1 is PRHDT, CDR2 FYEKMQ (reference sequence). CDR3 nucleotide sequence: TGTGCCAGCAGCAGGTTTTTGCCTGTCTCCGAGTATGGCTACACCTTC. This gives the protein CASSRFLPVSEYGYTF.

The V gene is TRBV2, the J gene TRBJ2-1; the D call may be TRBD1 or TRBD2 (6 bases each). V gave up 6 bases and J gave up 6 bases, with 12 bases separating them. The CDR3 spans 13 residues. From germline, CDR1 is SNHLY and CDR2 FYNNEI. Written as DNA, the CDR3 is TGTGCCAGCAGGGGGGCGGGGTTCAATGAGCAGTTCTTC. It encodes CASRGAGFNEQFF.

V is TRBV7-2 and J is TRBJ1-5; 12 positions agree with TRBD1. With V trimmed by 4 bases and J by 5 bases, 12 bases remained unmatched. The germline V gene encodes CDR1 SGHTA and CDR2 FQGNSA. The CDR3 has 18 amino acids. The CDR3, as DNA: TGTGCCAGCAGCTATTTTGCCCGGGACAGGGGGCGCGATCAGCCCCAGCATTTT. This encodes CASSYFARDRGRDQPQHF. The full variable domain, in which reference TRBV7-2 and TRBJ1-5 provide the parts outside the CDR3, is GAGVSQSPSNKVTEKGKDVELRCDPISGHTALYWYRQSLGQGLEFLIYFQGNSAPDKSGLPSDRFSAERTGGSVSTLTIQRTQQEDSAVYLCASSYFARDRGRDQPQHFGDGTRLSIL.

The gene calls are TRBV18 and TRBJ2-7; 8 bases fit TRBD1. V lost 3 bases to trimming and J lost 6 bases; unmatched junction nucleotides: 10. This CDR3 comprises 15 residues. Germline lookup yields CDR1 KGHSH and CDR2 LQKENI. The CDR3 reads CASSPPSGQGGEQYF. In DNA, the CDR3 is TGTGCCAGCTCACCGCCGTCCGGACAGGGAGGCGAGCAGTACTTC.

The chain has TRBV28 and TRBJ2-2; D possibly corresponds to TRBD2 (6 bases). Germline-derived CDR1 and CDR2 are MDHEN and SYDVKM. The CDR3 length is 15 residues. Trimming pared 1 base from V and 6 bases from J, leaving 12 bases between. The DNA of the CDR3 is TGTGCCAGCAGTTTATTTACTAGCTCCCCCGGGGAGCTGTTTTTT. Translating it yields CASSLFTSSPGELFF.

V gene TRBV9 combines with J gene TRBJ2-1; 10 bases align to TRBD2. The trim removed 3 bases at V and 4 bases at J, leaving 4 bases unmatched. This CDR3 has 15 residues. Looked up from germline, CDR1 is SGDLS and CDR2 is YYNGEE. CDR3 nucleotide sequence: TGTGCCAGCAGCGAGACTAGCGGGTCTTACAATGAGCAGTTCTTC. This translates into CASSETSGSYNEQFF.

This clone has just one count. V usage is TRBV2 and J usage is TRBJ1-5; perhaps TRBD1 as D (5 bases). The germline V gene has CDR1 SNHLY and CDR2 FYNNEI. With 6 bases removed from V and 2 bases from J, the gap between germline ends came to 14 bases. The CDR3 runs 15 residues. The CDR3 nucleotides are TGTGCCAGCAGATCTAGGGGTGGAGGCAATCAGCCCCAGCATTTT. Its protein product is CASRSRGGGNQPQHF.

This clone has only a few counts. CDR3: CASSSVLKRREGYEQYF. CDR3 nucleotides: TGTGCCAGCAGTTCCGTCCTTAAGAGGCGGGAGGGCTACGAGCAGTACTTC. The V call is TRBV28, the J call TRBJ2-7; 9 bases are a match to TRBD2. The V gene end was trimmed by 4 bases and the J gene end by 3 bases; junction bases not matched to a gene: 13. Germline CDR1 MDHEN, CDR2 SYDVKM. This CDR3 region has 17 residues.

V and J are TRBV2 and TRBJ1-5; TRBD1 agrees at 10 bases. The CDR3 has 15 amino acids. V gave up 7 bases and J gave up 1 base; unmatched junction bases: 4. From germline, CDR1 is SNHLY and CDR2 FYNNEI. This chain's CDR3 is CASKGQGDSNQPQHF. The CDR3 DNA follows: TGTGCCAGCAAAGGACAGGGGGACAGCAATCAGCCCCAGCATTTT.

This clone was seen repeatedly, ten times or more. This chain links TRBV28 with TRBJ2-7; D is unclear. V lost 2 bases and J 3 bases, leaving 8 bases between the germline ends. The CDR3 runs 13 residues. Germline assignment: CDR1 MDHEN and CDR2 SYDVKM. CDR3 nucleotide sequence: TGTGCCAGCAGTTTAAAATTCTACTACGAGCAGTACTTC. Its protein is CASSLKFYYEQYF.

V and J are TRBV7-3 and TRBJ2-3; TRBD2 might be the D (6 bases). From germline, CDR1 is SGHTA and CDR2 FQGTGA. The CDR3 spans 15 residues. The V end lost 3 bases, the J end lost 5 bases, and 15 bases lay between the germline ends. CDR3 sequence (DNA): TGTGCCAGCAGCTTTCGTCCGGGAGCGAGAGATACGCAGTATTTT. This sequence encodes CASSFRPGARDTQYF.

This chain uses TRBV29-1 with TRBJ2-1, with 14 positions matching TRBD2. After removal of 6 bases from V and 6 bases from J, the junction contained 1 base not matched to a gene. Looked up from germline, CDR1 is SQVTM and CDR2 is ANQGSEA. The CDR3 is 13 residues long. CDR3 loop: CSVGTSGSNEQFF. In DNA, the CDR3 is TGCAGCGTGGGGACTAGCGGGAGCAATGAGCAGTTCTTC.

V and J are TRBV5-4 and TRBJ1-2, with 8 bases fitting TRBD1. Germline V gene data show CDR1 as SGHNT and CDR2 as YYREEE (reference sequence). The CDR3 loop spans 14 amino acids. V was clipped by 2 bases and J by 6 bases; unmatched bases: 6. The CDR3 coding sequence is TGTGCCAGCAGCTTTAACACGGGACAGGATGGCTACACCTTC. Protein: CASSFNTGQDGYTF. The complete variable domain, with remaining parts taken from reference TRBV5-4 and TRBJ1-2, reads ETGVTQSPTHLIKTRGQQVTLRCSSQSGHNTVSWYQQALGQGPQFIFQYYREEENGRGNFPPRFSGLQFPNYSSELNVNALELDDSALYLCASSFNTGQDGYTFGSGTRLTVV.

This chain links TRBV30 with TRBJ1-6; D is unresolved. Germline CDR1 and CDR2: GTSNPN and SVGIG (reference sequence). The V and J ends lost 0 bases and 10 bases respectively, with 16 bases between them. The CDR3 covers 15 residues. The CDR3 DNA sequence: TGTGCCTGGAGTGTCTGGTTATATCGTAACTCACCCCTCCACTTT. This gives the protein CAWSVWLYRNSPLHF.

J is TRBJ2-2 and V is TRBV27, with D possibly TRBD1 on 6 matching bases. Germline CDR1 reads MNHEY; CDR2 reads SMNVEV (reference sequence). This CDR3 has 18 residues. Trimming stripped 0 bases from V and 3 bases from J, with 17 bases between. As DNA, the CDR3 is TGTGCCAGCAGTTTATCGATGCCCCGGGACACTTACACCGGGGAGCTGTTTTTT. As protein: CASSLSMPRDTYTGELFF.

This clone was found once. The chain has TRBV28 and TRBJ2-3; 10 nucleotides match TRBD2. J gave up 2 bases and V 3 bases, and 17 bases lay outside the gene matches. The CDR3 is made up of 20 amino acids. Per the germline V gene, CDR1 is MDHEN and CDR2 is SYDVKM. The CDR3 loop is CASSFTPAGALAGATDTQYF. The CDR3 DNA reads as TGTGCCAGCAGTTTCACCCCCGCGGGGGCCCTAGCGGGAGCCACAGATACGCAGTATTTT.

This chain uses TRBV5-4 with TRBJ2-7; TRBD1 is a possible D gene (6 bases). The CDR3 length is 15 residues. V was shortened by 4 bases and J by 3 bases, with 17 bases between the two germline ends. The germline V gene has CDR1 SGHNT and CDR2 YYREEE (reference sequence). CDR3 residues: CASSGARQGNYEQYF. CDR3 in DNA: TGTGCCAGCAGCGGGGCGCGGCAGGGGAACTACGAGCAGTACTTC.

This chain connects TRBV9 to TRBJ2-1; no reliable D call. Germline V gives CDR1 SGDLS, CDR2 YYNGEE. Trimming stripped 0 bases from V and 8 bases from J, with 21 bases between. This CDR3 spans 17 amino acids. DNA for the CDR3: TGTGCCAGCAGCGTAGCTTCTAGTTTCTTGGGGTACGATGAGCAGTTCTTC. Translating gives CASSVASSFLGYDEQFF.

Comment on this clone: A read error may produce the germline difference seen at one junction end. CDR3 sequence (DNA): TGTGCTAGCAGCCTAACGACAGGGGGCAACTATGGCTACACCTTC. Amino acid sequence: CASSLTTGGNYGYTF. This rearrangement joins TRBV7-7 to TRBJ1-2; 10 nucleotides match TRBD1. The CDR3 contains 15 residues. Germline V CDR1 and CDR2: SSHAT, FNYEAQ (reference sequence).

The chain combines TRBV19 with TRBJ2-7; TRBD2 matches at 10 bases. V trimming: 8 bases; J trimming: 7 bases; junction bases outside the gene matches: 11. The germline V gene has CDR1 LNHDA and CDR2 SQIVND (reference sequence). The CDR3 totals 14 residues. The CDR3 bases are TGTGCCAGTTCCCCTCTAGCGGGAGTAAGGGAGCAGTACTTC. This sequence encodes CASSPLAGVREQYF.

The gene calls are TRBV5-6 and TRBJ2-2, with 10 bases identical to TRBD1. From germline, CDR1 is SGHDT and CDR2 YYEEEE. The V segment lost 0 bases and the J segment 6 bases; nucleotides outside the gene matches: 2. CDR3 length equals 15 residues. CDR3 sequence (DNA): TGTGCCAGCAGCTTGGGGGACAGGGGCGCCGGGGAGCTGTTTTTT. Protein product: CASSLGDRGAGELFF.

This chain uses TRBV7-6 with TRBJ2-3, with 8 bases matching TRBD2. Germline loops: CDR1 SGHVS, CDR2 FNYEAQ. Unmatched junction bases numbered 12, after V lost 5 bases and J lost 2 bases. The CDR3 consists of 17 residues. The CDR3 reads CASSPTGTSHFTDTQYF. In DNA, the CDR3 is TGTGCCAGCAGCCCAACCGGGACTAGTCATTTCACAGATACGCAGTATTTT.